This T cell receptor beta chain was observed in a study of blood T cell repertoires in COVID-19. About the study: The origin of the acute and convalescent COVID-19 samples was the United States, Italy and Spain. T cells, B-cell-depleted T cells, or PBMCs provided the cDNA or gDNA that served as material.

Authors' data handling: From reference gene primer amplification, estimates of nucleated cell counts were derived. Profiling relied on immunoSEQ multiplex PCR, and the TCRdb table lists in-frame clones only, not all of them. D and trimming come from the DNA, and the V and J calls and clone size come from that table. Among just over 90,000 clones listed, over 75% were seen once. CDR3 length: 17 residues. The receptor comes from a man between 65 and 79 years old with acute or convalescent COVID-19. The J gene is TRBJ2-2, the V gene TRBV21-1; whether TRBD2, the table's D call, matches the DNA was not checked. TRBV21-1 is a recognized pseudogene. The specimen sequenced was peripheral blood. The CDR3 sequence: CASTGPLTSGRTGELFF. The CDR3 DNA reads TGTGCCAGCACCGGACCTCTGACTAGCGGGAGGACCGGGGAGCTGTTTTTT.